A selection of T cell receptor beta chains follows, all from one sample in a study of post-analysis software for immune sequencing data. Using its own MiXCR run on the PCR reads, TCRdb lists one record per CDR3 protein. The table lists around 200,000 distinct CDR3 sequences, 29% of them singletons, with 3% to 3.5% in the top ten. The specimen was blood. These receptors all stem from a girl younger than 18 with multiple sclerosis. Both conserved end residues are part of each CDR3. The D gene is left open where the match is weak. Clone size, where shown, is once, few, many, or a class for clones that have expanded.

size: .; V: TRBV5-1; J: TRBJ2-2; D: .; DNA: TGCGCCAGCAGCTCGAACACGAACACCGGGGAGCGGTTTTTT; CDR3: CASSSNTNTGERFF
size: many; V: TRBV7-9; J: TRBJ2-7; D: .; DNA: TGTGCCAGCAGCTTACGGATAGGGGGTGGCGAGCAGTACTTC; CDR3: CASSLRIGGGEQYF
size: few; V: TRBV2; J: TRBJ2-1; D: TRBD2; DNA: TGTGCCAGCAGTGGTGGGCGGGGGGGTTCCTACAATGAGCAGTTCTTC; CDR3: CASSGGRGGSYNEQFF
size: .; V: TRBV3-1; J: TRBJ1-6; D: .; DNA: TGTGCCAGCAGCCAAGGCGTAAGGTCTGATTCACCCCTCCACTTT; CDR3: CASSQGVRSDSPLHF
size: many; V: TRBV4-2; J: TRBJ2-3; D: TRBD2; DNA: TGTGCCAGCAGCCAAGATAACCTAGCGGGGGTTACAGATACGCAGTATTTT; CDR3: CASSQDNLAGVTDTQYF
size: .; V: TRBV25-1; J: TRBJ1-4; D: TRBD1; DNA: TGTGCCAGCAGTGAGTCGAGGGGGCAGGGTGAAAAACTGTTTTTT; CDR3: CASSESRGQGEKLFF
size: many; V: TRBV20-1; J: TRBJ2-1; D: .; DNA: TGCAGTGCTAGAGGAGGGGCGGGATACAATGAGCAGTTCTTC; CDR3: CSARGGAGYNEQFF
size: few; V: TRBV30; J: TRBJ2-1; D: TRBD2; DNA: TGTGCCTGGCTGACTAGCGGGAGTAAGTTCTTC; CDR3: CAWLTSGSKFF
size: .; V: TRBV7-9; J: TRBJ2-1; D: TRBD2; DNA: TGTGCCAGCACCGACGTAGCGGGAGGGGAGCAGTTCTTC; CDR3: CASTDVAGGEQFF
size: many; V: TRBV5-1; J: TRBJ1-2; D: TRBD1; DNA: TGCGCCAGCAGCTTGGCCCGGGACAGGGGGACTGGCTACACCTTC; CDR3: CASSLARDRGTGYTF
size: .; V: TRBV6-2/TRBV6-3; J: TRBJ2-2; D: .; DNA: TGTGCCAGCAGTTACTTGAGCCCCGGGGAGCTGTTTTTT; CDR3: CASSYLSPGELFF
size: few; V: TRBV2; J: TRBJ2-7; D: .; DNA: TGTGCCAGCAGCCAGCTCAACCTTTCCTACGAGCAGTACTTC; CDR3: CASSQLNLSYEQYF
size: many; V: TRBV20-1; J: TRBJ2-4; D: TRBD1; DNA: TGCAGTGCGCAGACAGGGGGGAGACACAACGCCAAAAACATTCAGTACTTC; CDR3: CSAQTGGRHNAKNIQYF
size: .; V: TRBV20-1; J: TRBJ1-6; D: .; DNA: TGCAGTGCTCGCCCGGGGGAAAATTCACCCCTCCACTTT; CDR3: CSARPGENSPLHF
size: .; V: TRBV30; J: TRBJ2-3; D: .; DNA: TGTGCCTGGAGTCTCGGCGGGGCGTACACAGATACGCAGTATTTT; CDR3: CAWSLGGAYTDTQYF
size: .; V: TRBV20-1; J: TRBJ2-1; D: TRBD2; DNA: TGCAGTGCTCGCGGGAGGAATGAGCAGTTCTTC; CDR3: CSARGRNEQFF
size: .; V: TRBV30; J: TRBJ2-7; D: .; DNA: TGTGCCTGGACCCCGGTGGGGTTCTACGAGCAGTACTTC; CDR3: CAWTPVGFYEQYF
size: .; V: TRBV5-1; J: TRBJ2-1; D: TRBD1; DNA: TGCGCCAGCAGAACCGGGACAGGGGCCCAACTCAATGAGCAGTTCTTC; CDR3: CASRTGTGAQLNEQFF
size: many; V: TRBV6-6; J: TRBJ2-7; D: TRBD1; DNA: TGTGCCAGCAGTTACGGGGTCAGAGAGGGGGCGGACTACGAGCAGTACTTC; CDR3: CASSYGVREGADYEQYF
size: many; V: TRBV7-8; J: TRBJ2-7; D: .; DNA: TGTGCCAGCAGCTTAGTGGCCCAGGGCTACGAGCAGTACTTC; CDR3: CASSLVAQGYEQYF
size: few; V: TRBV4-1; J: TRBJ1-2; D: .; DNA: TGCGCCAGCAGCCAAGCTGGCGGGGGTGGCTATGGCTACACCTTC; CDR3: CASSQAGGGGYGYTF
size: few; V: TRBV5-1; J: TRBJ1-1; D: .; DNA: TGCGCCAGCAGCTTACACCGAAGCACTGAAGCTTTCTTT; CDR3: CASSLHRSTEAFF
size: .; V: TRBV12-3/TRBV12-4; J: TRBJ1-2; D: TRBD1; DNA: TGTGCCAGCAGTTCCCCTGGACAGGGGCAAGGAGGCTACACCTTC; CDR3: CASSSPGQGQGGYTF
size: .; V: TRBV5-1; J: TRBJ2-6; D: TRBD1; DNA: TGCGCCAGCGCTCTGGGTGGGACAGGTCCCGGCGCCAACGTCCTGACTTTC; CDR3: CASALGGTGPGANVLTF
size: .; V: TRBV5-1; J: TRBJ1-1; D: .; DNA: TGCGCCAGCAGCTTAGGAGGAACTACGAACACTGAAGCTTTCTTT; CDR3: CASSLGGTTNTEAFF
size: many; V: TRBV20-1; J: TRBJ1-2; D: .; DNA: TGCAGTGCTGCAGGGGATAACTATGGCTACACCTTC; CDR3: CSAAGDNYGYTF
size: few; V: TRBV29-1; J: TRBJ1-1; D: TRBD1; DNA: TGCAGCGCATTGGTGGACAGGGGGGCCGCTGAAGCTTTCTTT; CDR3: CSALVDRGAAEAFF
size: .; V: TRBV12-3/TRBV12-4; J: TRBJ2-1; D: .; DNA: TGTGCCAGCAGTTTCCCCTTCGGTGAGCAGTTCTTC; CDR3: CASSFPFGEQFF